One sample yielded the 29 T cell receptor beta chains listed below, sequenced in a study of radiotherapy plus CTLA-4 blockade in lung cancer. TCRdb's table, derived via immunoSEQ multiplex PCR, lists solely in-frame clones and lacks some. The profile shows some 77,000 clones, around 85% of them singletons. Source: peripheral blood, taken from a patient treated with radiotherapy plus ipilimumab. The receptors come from a human donor with non-small cell lung cancer who had a partial response to radiotherapy plus ipilimumab.

This clone occurred a few times. This chain links TRBV10-2 with TRBJ2-3, with no clear D. The CDR3 has 13 residues. CDR1 and CDR2 (germline): WSHSY, SAAADI. V was clipped by 4 bases and J by 6 bases, with 11 bases between them. The chain's CDR3 is CASSGSRADTQYF. The CDR3 DNA is TGCGCCAGCAGTGGGTCGCGAGCCGATACGCAGTATTTT.

The genes are TRBV27 and TRBJ2-7, with TRBD2 identical over 8 bases. The CDR3 has 14 amino acids. CDR1 and CDR2 (germline): MNHEY, SMNVEV (reference sequence). Unmatched junction bases numbered 7, after V lost 5 bases and J lost 4 bases. In nucleotides, the CDR3 is TGTGCCAGCAGTCCCTCGGCGGGGGGTTACGAGCAGTACTTC. The encoded protein is CASSPSAGGYEQYF.

The chain carries TRBV28 and TRBJ2-3; TRBD2 aligns across 9 bases. V lost 7 bases and J lost 3; bases outside the gene matches: 8. The CDR3 is 15 amino acids. The germline gives CDR1 MDHEN, CDR2 SYDVKM. CDR3: CASISSGSGTDTQYF. As DNA, the CDR3 is TGTGCCAGCATTAGTAGCGGGAGCGGGACAGATACGCAGTATTTT.

This chain joins TRBV5-1 and TRBJ1-2, with a possible D match to TRBD1 (6 bases). This CDR3 has 14 residues. The germline V gene encodes CDR1 SGHRS and CDR2 YFSETQ. Between the trimmed V and J ends, which lost 3 bases and 2 bases, there was a span of 11 bases. In nucleotides, the CDR3 is TGCGCCAGCAGCTCGGAACAGGGAAACTATGGCTACACCTTC. It is translated as CASSSEQGNYGYTF.

This chain connects TRBV6-5 to TRBJ2-7; 7 bases align to TRBD1. The J segment lost 5 bases and the V segment lost 0 bases, leaving 4 bases of the junction unmatched. The CDR3 covers 14 residues. Looked up from germline, CDR1 is MNHEY and CDR2 is SVGAGI. The CDR3 protein is CASSYSRDSHEQYF. CDR3 sequence (DNA): TGTGCCAGCAGTTACTCCCGGGACAGCCACGAGCAGTACTTC.

CDR3 loop: CAISPGTGVYNYGYTF. CDR3 in DNA: TGTGCCATCAGCCCCGGGACAGGGGTTTATAACTATGGCTACACCTTC. The chain combines TRBV10-3 with TRBJ1-2; 10 positions agree with TRBD1. The trim removed 6 bases at V and 1 base at J, leaving 8 bases unmatched. CDR1 ENHRY and CDR2 SYGVKD come from the germline V gene. The CDR3 length is 16 residues.

V usage is TRBV7-9 and J usage is TRBJ2-7; unclear D gene. The V gene's germline CDR1 is SEHNR and CDR2 FQNEAQ (reference sequence). Trimming stripped 5 bases from V and 7 bases from J, with 9 bases between. This CDR3 is built from 11 residues. CDR3 DNA: TGTGCCAGCAGCGCTGAAGTGGAGCAGTACGTC. Translation: CASSAEVEQYV.

This sequence joins TRBV6-1 and TRBJ2-5; the D is unclear. The DNA end lines up better with TRBJ2-7; the J call may be wrong. The CDR3 sequence is 11 residues long. Germline lookup yields CDR1 MNHNS and CDR2 SASEGT. DNA of the CDR3: TGTGCCAGCAGTGACAACTACGAGCAGTACTTC. Protein product: CASSDNYEQYF.

The sample holds one count of this clone. This chain joins TRBV27 and TRBJ2-7; 10 bases line up with TRBD1. Germline trimming cut 5 bases from V and 3 bases from J; bases unmatched to any gene: 7. CDR3 length equals 15 residues. Per the germline V gene, CDR1 is MNHEY and CDR2 is SMNVEV (reference sequence). CDR3 nucleotides: TGTGCCAGCAGTCCGGGACAGGGGAAAGGCTACGAGCAGTACTTC. Its protein is CASSPGQGKGYEQYF.

The J gene is TRBJ2-1, the V gene TRBV7-9, with 13 bases identical to TRBD2. The CDR3 has 19 residues. Trimming cost V 3 bases and J 3 bases; bases outside gene matches: 11. The germline CDR1 and CDR2 sequences are SEHNR and FQNEAQ (reference sequence). The DNA for the CDR3 is TGTGCCAGCAGCTTTGGACTAGCGGGAGTTGTCGGCCTCTACAATGAGCAGTTCTTC. It is translated as CASSFGLAGVVGLYNEQFF.

The chain employs TRBV2 and TRBJ2-5; TRBD2 might be the D (5 bases). Matching the DNA end better, TRBJ2-7 makes the J call doubtful. Germline V gene lookup returns CDR1 SNHLY and CDR2 FYNNEI. This CDR3 has 15 residues. For the CDR3, the DNA is TGTGCCAGCAGTGAAGCGGCGGGCAGAGCCTACGAGCAGTACTTC. It yields the protein CASSEAAGRAYEQYF.

This clone was picked up one time. The same CDR3 also results from other DNA sequences found in this sample. The rearrangement uses TRBV2 and TRBJ1-5; 8 bases are a match to TRBD1. Germline CDR1 and CDR2: SNHLY and FYNNEI. V shed 3 bases and J 2 bases; nucleotides not matched to a gene: 0. The CDR3 totals 14 residues. CDR3 sequence: CASSEGQGNQPQHF. In DNA, the CDR3 is TGTGCCAGCAGTGAGGGACAGGGCAATCAGCCCCAGCATTTT.

V usage is TRBV27 and J usage is TRBJ2-1, with D perhaps TRBD2 (5 bases). There are 16 residues in the CDR3. V was pared by 5 bases and J by 3 bases, with 17 bases between. CDR1 and CDR2 (germline): MNHEY, SMNVEV (reference sequence). This CDR3 reads CASSPDAGPHYNEQFF. Written as DNA, the CDR3 is TGTGCCAGCAGTCCCGACGCGGGCCCACACTACAATGAGCAGTTCTTC.

The chain couples TRBV27 to TRBJ2-6, with 7 nucleotides matching TRBD1. Looked up from germline, CDR1 is MNHEY and CDR2 is SMNVEV (reference sequence). J was trimmed by 4 bases and V by 5 bases; bases with no gene match: 5. The CDR3 is 15 amino acids. The CDR3 is CASSPTGAGANVLTF. As DNA, the CDR3 is TGTGCCAGCAGTCCCACAGGGGCCGGGGCCAACGTCCTGACTTTC.

This clone appeared a few times. The rearrangement joins TRBV6-6 to TRBJ1-5; 9 bases map to TRBD1. Trimming took 10 bases from V and 7 from J; bases not matched to a gene: 8. The CDR3 contains 13 residues. Germline V lookup: CDR1 MNHNY, CDR2 SVGAGI (reference sequence). CDR3 nucleotides: TGTGCCATGGGGGGACAGGGCCAGCAGCCCCAGCATTTT. As protein: CAMGGQGQQPQHF.

This chain links TRBV5-6 with TRBJ2-7, with D perhaps TRBD2 (5 bases). The ends were cut back, 4 bases at V and 2 bases at J, with 16 bases in the middle. The CDR3 spans 15 residues. Germline CDR1 reads SGHDT; CDR2 reads YYEEEE. This chain's CDR3 is CASSPPGFRPYEQYF. The CDR3 DNA sequence: TGTGCCAGCAGCCCGCCGGGGTTCAGGCCCTACGAGCAGTACTTC. The variable domain in full, with the rest retrieved from reference TRBV5-6 and TRBJ2-7, is DAGVTQSPTHLIKTRGQQVTLRCSPKSGHDTVSWYQQALGQGPQFIFQYYEEEERQRGNFPDRFSGHQFPNYSSELNVNALLLGDSALYLCASSPPGFRPYEQYFGPGTRLTVT.

The gene calls are TRBV27 and TRBJ1-1; D uncertain. With 4 bases removed from V and 11 bases from J, the gap between germline ends came to 14 bases. Germline V CDR1 and CDR2: MNHEY, SMNVEV (reference sequence). The CDR3 sequence is 12 residues long. Written as DNA, the CDR3 is TGTGCCAGCAGTTCCCCGGGGAAGGTGGCTTTCTTT. Its translation is CASSSPGKVAFF.

This clone was seen only a few times. This chain connects TRBV18 to TRBJ2-7; weak D call: TRBD1 (5 bases). Germline assignment: CDR1 KGHSH and CDR2 LQKENI. Trimming left V 2 bases short and J 2 bases short, with 7 bases between. The CDR3 runs 13 residues. In nucleotides, the CDR3 is TGTGCCAGCTCACCAACCAGGGCCTACGAGCAGTACGTC. The encoded protein is CASSPTRAYEQYV.

The rearrangement joins TRBV6-1 to TRBJ1-1, with 11 bases matching TRBD1. The CDR3 covers 15 residues. V shed 7 bases and J 5 bases; nucleotides not matched to a gene: 9. Germline values: CDR1 MNHNS, CDR2 SASEGT. The CDR3 loop reads CASTYGTGGVTEAFF. CDR3 in DNA: TGTGCCAGCACCTATGGGACAGGGGGAGTTACTGAAGCTTTCTTT.

The rearrangement links TRBV18 to TRBJ2-1; no firm D call. V gave up 0 bases and J gave up 0 bases, with 15 bases separating them. This CDR3 spans 18 amino acids. Germline-derived CDR1 and CDR2 are KGHSH and LQKENI. The CDR3: CASSPPYRVSASYNEQFF. DNA for the CDR3: TGTGCCAGCTCACCACCTTACCGTGTGAGCGCCTCCTACAATGAGCAGTTCTTC.

The chain combines TRBV7-2 with TRBJ1-2; D is perhaps TRBD1 (5 bases). Trimming left V 0 bases short and J 0 bases short, with 14 bases between. The length of the CDR3 is 17 residues. The germline CDR1 and CDR2 sequences are SGHTA and FQGNSA. This CDR3 reads CASSLALGETANYGYTF. CDR3 DNA: TGTGCCAGCAGCTTAGCGCTCGGCGAGACAGCTAACTATGGCTACACCTTC.

V is TRBV2 and J is TRBJ2-7; TRBD1 matches 10 bases. The CDR3 spans 17 residues. Trimming removed 4 bases from V and 1 base from J; junction bases left unmatched: 10. Germline CDR1 and CDR2: SNHLY and FYNNEI. Here the CDR3 DNA reads TGTGCCAGCAGTGGACAGGGGGCGAACCCCTTGTCCTACGAGCAGTACTTC. Translated: CASSGQGANPLSYEQYF.

Worth noting for this clone: Within the sample, other DNA sequences also encode this same CDR3. This rearrangement joins TRBV9 to TRBJ2-1; possible D gene TRBD1, 6 bases. V lost 0 bases, J lost 1 base, and 8 bases lay in between. The CDR3 has 15 amino acids. The V gene's germline CDR1 is SGDLS and CDR2 YYNGEE. CDR3 nucleotide sequence: TGTGCCAGCAGCGTAGGAGGGGGATCCTACAATGAGCAGTTCTTC. Amino acids: CASSVGGGSYNEQFF.

The DNA of the CDR3 is TGTGCCAGCAGTAGCCAAGCGGGAGGGTACGAGCAGTACTTC. This encodes CASSSQAGGYEQYF. The V and J genes are TRBV6-1 and TRBJ2-7; 10 bases line up with TRBD2. With V trimmed by 5 bases and J by 4 bases, 5 bases remained unmatched. From germline, CDR1 is MNHNS and CDR2 SASEGT. The CDR3 loop spans 14 amino acids.

V usage is TRBV6-6 and J usage is TRBJ1-6; a possible D gene is TRBD1 (6 bases). The ends were cut back, 5 bases at V and 12 bases at J, with 11 bases in the middle. CDR1 and CDR2 from the germline V gene are MNHNY and SVGAGI (reference sequence). The CDR3 length is 12 residues. The CDR3 sequence is CASSQTGLPLHF. As DNA, the CDR3 is TGTGCCAGCAGTCAAACAGGGTTACCCCTCCACTTT.

The chain employs TRBV5-8 and TRBJ2-5; D gene unclear. The V gene's germline CDR1 is SGHTS and CDR2 YDEGEE. The CDR3 is made up of 13 amino acids. The V end was cut by 4 bases, the J end by 2 bases, with 9 bases between. In DNA form, the CDR3 reads TGTGCCAGCAGCCTCCAGGTACAAGAGACCCAGTACTTC. Its translation: CASSLQVQETQYF.

The chain joins TRBV7-2 to TRBJ2-3; 7 bases match TRBD2. After removal of 1 base from V and 4 bases from J, the junction contained 2 bases not matched to a gene. Germline V gene data show CDR1 as SGHTA and CDR2 as FQGNSA. The CDR3 is 14 amino acids. CDR3: CASSLGLAADTQYF. The CDR3 DNA reads TGTGCCAGCAGCTTAGGCCTAGCGGCAGATACGCAGTATTTT.

As DNA, the CDR3 is TGTGCCAGCAGTTTCCCTAACACTGAAGCTTTCTTT. This encodes CASSFPNTEAFF. This chain links TRBV28 with TRBJ1-1; no firm D call. The CDR3 is 12 residues long. V dropped 3 bases and J dropped 2 bases, with 4 bases sitting between them. The germline gives CDR1 MDHEN, CDR2 SYDVKM.

The chain has TRBV30 and TRBJ1-6, with D uncertain. CDR3 length: 13 residues. CDR1 and CDR2 (germline): GTSNPN, SVGIG (reference sequence). V lost 2 bases to trimming and J lost 7 bases, with 9 bases between them. The DNA for the CDR3 is TGTGCCTGGAGTCCTTATCGGAATTCACCCCTCCACTTT. It translates to CAWSPYRNSPLHF.